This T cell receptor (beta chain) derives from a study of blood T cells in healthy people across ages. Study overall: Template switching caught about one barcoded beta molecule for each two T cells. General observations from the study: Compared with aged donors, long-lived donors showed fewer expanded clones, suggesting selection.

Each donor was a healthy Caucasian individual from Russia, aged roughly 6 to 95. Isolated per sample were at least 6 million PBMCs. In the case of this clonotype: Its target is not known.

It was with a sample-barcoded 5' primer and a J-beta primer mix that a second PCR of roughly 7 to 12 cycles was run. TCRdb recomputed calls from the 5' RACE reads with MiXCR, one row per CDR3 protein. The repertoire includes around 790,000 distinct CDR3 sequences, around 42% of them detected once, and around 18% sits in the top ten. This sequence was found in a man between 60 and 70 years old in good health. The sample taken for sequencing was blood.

CDR3: CASGRGNDQYF. For the CDR3, the DNA is TGTGCCAGCGGCCGGGGGAACGACCAGTACTTC. J is TRBJ2-5 and V is TRBV6-2 or TRBV6-3, with a weak D call TRBD2 (6 bases). V lost 8 bases and J 10 bases, leaving 14 bases between the germline ends. Germline V lookup: CDR1 MNHEY, CDR2 SVGEGT. The CDR3 runs to 11 residues.